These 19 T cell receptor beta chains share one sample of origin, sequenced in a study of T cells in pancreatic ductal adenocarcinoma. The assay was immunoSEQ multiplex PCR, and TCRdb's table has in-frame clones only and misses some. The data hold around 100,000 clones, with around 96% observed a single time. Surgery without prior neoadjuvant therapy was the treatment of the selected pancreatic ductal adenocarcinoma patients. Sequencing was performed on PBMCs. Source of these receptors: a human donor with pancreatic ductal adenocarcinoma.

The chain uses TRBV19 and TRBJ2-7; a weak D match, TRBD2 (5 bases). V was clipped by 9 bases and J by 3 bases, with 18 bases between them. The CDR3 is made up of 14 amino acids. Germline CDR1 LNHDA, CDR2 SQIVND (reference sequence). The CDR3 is CASPRAEDHYEQYF. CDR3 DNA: TGTGCCAGCCCCCGAGCGGAGGATCACTACGAGCAGTACTTC.

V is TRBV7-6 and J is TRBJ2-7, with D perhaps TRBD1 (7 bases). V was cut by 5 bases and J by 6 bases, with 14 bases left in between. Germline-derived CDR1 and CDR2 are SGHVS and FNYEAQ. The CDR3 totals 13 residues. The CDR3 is CASSLRGESEQYF. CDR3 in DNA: TGTGCCAGCAGCCTCAGGGGGGAAAGCGAGCAGTACTTC.

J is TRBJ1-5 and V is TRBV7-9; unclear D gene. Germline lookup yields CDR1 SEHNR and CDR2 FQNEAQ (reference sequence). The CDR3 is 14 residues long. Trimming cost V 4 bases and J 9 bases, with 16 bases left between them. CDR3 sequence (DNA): TGTGCCAGCAGCTCCGACGGGGAGTGGGGGCCCCAGCATTTT. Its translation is CASSSDGEWGPQHF. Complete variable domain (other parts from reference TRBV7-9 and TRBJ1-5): DTGVSQNPRHKITKRGQNVTFRCDPISEHNRLYWYRQTLGQGPEFLTYFQNEAQLEKSRLLSDRFSAERPKGSFSTLEIQRTEQGDSAMYLCASSSDGEWGPQHFGDGTRLSIL.

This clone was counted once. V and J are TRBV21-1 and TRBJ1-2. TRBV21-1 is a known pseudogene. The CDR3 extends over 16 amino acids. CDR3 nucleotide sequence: TGTGCCAGCAGCAAAGAGAGGATTCGGGGAGAGGAAGGCTACACCTTC. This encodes CASSKERIRGEEGYTF.

For the CDR3, the DNA is TGTGCCAGCAGCGCACGTCTAGCGGGCGTCACCGGGGAGCTGTTTTTT. Its protein is CASSARLAGVTGELFF. The genes are TRBV9 and TRBJ2-2; 8 bases fit TRBD2. The junction had 8 bases not matched to a gene; V was cut back by 3 bases and J by 4 bases. Germline CDR1 SGDLS, CDR2 YYNGEE. The CDR3 spans 16 residues.

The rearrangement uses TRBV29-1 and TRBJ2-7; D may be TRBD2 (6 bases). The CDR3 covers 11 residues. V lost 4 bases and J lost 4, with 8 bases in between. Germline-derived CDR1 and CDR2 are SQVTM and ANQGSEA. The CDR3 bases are TGCAGCGTTGTACGGGGGTACGAGCAGTACTTC. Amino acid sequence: CSVVRGYEQYF.

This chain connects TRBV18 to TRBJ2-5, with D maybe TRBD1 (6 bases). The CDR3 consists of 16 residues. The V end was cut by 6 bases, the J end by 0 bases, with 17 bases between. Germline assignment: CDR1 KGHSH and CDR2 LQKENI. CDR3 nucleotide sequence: TGTGCCAGCTCGCAAGGCAGGGGTATCAACCAAGAGACCCAGTACTTC. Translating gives CASSQGRGINQETQYF. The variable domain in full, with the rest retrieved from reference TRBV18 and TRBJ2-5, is NAGVMQNPRHLVRRRGQEARLRCSPMKGHSHVYWYRQLPEEGLKFMVYLQKENIIDESGMPKERFSAEFPKEGPSILRIQQVVRGDSAAYFCASSQGRGINQETQYFGPGTRLLVL.

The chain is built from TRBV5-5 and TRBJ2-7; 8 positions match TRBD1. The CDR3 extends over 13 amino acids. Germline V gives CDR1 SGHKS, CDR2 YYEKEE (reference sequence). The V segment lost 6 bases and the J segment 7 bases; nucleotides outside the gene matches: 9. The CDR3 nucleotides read TGTGCCAGCATGGTCCAGGGGGCGCGGGAGCAGTACTTC. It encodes CASMVQGAREQYF.

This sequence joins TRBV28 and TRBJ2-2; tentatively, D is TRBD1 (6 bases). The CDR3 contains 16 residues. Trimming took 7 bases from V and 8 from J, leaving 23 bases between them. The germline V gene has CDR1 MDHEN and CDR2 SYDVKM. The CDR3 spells CASKLFRDTSRGELFF. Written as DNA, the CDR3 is TGTGCCAGCAAACTATTCCGGGACACCTCAAGGGGGGAGCTGTTTTTT.

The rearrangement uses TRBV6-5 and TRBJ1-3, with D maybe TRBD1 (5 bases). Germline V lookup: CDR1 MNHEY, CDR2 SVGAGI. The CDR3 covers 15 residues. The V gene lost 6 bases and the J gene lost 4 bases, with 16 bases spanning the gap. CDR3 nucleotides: TGTGCCAGCAGCACGCCCGCAGGGCTCGGAAACACCATATATTTT. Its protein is CASSTPAGLGNTIYF.

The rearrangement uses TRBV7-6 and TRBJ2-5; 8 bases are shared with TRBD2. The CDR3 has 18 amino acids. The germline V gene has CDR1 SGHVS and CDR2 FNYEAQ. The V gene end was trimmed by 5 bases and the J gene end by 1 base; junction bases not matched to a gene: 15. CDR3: CASSLDGGAGVSQETQYF. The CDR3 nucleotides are TGTGCCAGCAGCCTAGACGGGGGGGCGGGAGTTAGCCAAGAGACCCAGTACTTC. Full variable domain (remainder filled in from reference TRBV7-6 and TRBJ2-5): GAGVSQSPRYKVTKRGQDVALRCDPISGHVSLYWYRQALGQGPEFLTYFNYEAQQDKSGLPNDRFSAERPEGSISTLTIQRTEQRDSAMYRCASSLDGGAGVSQETQYFGPGTRLLVL.

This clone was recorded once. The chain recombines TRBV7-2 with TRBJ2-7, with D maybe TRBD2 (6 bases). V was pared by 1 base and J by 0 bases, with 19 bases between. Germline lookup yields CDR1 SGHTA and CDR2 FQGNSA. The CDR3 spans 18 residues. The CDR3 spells CASSLGSSGTLSSYEQYF. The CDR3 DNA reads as TGTGCCAGCAGCTTAGGGTCGTCCGGGACTTTGAGCTCCTACGAGCAGTACTTC.

CDR3 in amino acids: CSVEPADSYNEQFF. The CDR3 nucleotides read TGCAGCGTTGAACCCGCGGACTCCTACAATGAGCAGTTCTTC. The V gene is TRBV29-1, the J gene TRBJ2-1; D is unresolved. Germline loops: CDR1 SQVTM, CDR2 ANQGSEA. With 2 bases removed from V and 0 bases from J, the gap between germline ends came to 8 bases. CDR3 length: 14 residues.

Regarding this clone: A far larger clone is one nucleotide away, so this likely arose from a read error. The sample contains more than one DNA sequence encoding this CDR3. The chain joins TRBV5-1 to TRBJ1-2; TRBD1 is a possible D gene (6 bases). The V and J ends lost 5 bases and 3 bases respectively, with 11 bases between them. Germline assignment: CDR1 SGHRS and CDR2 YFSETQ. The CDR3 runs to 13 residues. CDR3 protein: CASRPTGHYGYTF. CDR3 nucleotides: TGCGCCAGCAGACCGACAGGCCACTATGGCTACACCTTC.

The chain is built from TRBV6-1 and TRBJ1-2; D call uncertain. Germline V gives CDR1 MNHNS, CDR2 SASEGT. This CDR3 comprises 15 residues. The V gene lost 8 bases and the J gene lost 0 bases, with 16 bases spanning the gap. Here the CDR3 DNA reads TGTGCCAGCGGTAGCTTGGCAGTAGCTAACTATGGCTACACCTTC. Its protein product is CASGSLAVANYGYTF.

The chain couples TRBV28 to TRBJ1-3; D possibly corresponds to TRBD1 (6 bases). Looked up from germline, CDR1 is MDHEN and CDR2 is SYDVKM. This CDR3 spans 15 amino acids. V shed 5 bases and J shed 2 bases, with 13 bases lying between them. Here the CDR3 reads CASSPQTGTGNTIYF. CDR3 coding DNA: TGTGCCAGCAGTCCTCAGACAGGAACTGGAAACACCATATATTTT.

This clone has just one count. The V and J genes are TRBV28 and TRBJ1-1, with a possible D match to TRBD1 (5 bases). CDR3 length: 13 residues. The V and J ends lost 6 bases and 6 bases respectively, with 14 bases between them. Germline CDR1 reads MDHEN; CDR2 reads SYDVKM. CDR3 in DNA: TGTGCCAGCAGGCTCACAGGATACCCTGAAGCTTTCTTT. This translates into CASRLTGYPEAFF.

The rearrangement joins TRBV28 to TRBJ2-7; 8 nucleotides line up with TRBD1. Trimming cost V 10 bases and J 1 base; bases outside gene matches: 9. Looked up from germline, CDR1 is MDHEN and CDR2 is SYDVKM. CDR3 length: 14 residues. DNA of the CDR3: TGTGCCATCACCCGACAGGGGACTTCCTACGAGCAGTACTTC. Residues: CAITRQGTSYEQYF.

As DNA, the CDR3 is TGCGCCAGCAGCTTGGAAGGCGGGAGTGCCTACGAGCAGTACTTC. Translated: CASSLEGGSAYEQYF. The rearrangement joins TRBV5-1 to TRBJ2-7; 7 bases line up with TRBD2. CDR3 length: 15 residues. Per the germline V gene, CDR1 is SGHRS and CDR2 is YFSETQ. J lost 2 bases, V lost 0 bases, and 5 bases had no gene match.